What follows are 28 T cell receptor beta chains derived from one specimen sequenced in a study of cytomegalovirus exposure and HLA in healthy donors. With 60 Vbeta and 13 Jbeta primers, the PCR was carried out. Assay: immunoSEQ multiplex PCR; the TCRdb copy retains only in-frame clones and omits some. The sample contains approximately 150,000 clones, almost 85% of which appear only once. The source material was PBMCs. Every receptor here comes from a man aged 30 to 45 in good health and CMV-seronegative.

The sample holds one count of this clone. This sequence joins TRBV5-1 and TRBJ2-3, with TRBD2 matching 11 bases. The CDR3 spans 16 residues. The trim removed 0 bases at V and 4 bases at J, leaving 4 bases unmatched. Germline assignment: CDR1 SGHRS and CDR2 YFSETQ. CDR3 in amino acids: CASSLAASGRSDTQYF. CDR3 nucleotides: TGCGCCAGCAGCTTGGCCGCTAGCGGGAGGTCAGATACGCAGTATTTT.

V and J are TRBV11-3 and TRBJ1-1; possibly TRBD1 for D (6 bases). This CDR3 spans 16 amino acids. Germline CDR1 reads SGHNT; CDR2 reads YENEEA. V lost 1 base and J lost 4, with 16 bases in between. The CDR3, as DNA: TGTGCCAGCAGCTTAGGGGTGGGGGCAGAAGCCACTGAAGCTTTCTTT. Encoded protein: CASSLGVGAEATEAFF.

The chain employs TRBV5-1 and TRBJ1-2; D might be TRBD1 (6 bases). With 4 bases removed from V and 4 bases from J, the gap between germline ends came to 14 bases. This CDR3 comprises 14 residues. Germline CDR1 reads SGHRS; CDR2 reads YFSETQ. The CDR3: CASSPGHDSYGYTF. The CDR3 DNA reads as TGCGCCAGCAGCCCGGGACATGACTCCTATGGCTACACCTTC.

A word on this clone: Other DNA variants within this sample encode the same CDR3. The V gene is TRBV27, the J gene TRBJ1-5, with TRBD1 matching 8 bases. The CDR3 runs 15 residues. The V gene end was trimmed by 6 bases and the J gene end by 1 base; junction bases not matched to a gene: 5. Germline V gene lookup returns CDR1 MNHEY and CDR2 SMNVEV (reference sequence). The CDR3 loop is CASSLTGVSNQPQHF. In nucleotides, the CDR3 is TGTGCCAGCAGCTTGACAGGGGTCAGCAATCAGCCCCAGCATTTT.

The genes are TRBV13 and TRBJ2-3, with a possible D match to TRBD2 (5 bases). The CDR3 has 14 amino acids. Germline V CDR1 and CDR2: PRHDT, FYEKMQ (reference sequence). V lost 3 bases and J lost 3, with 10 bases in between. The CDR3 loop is CASSLSERTDTQYF. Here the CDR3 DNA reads TGTGCCAGCAGCTTGTCTGAGCGGACAGATACGCAGTATTTT.

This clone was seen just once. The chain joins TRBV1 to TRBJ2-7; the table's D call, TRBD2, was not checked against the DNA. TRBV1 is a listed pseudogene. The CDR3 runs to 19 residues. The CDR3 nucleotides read TGCACCAGCAGCCAAGCTTATGTAGCGGGGGGGCCGGAGTCCTACGAGCAGTACTTC. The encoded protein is CTSSQAYVAGGPESYEQYF.

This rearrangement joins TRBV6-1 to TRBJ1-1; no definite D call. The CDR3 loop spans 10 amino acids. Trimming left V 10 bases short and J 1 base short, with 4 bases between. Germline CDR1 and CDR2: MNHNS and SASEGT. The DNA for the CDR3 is TGTGCCATATCGAACACTGAAGCTTTCTTT. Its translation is CAISNTEAFF.

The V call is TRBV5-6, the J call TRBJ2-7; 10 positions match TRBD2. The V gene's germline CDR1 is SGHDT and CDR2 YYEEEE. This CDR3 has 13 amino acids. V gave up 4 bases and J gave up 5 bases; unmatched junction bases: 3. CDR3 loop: CASSHTSGDEQYF. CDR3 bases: TGTGCCAGCAGCCACACTAGCGGGGACGAGCAGTACTTC.

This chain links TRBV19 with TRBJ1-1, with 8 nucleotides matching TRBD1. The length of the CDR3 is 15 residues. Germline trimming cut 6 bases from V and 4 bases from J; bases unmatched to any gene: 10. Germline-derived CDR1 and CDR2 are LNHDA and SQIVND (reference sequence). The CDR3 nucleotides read TGTGCCAGTAGGGAGCCGGGACAGGTCTTCACTGAAGCTTTCTTT. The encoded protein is CASREPGQVFTEAFF.

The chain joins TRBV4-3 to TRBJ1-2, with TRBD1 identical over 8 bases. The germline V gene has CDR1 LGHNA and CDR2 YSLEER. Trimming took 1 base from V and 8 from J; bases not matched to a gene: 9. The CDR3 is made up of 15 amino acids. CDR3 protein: CASSQAATGDWGYTF. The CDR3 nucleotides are TGCGCCAGCAGCCAAGCGGCGACAGGGGATTGGGGCTACACCTTC.

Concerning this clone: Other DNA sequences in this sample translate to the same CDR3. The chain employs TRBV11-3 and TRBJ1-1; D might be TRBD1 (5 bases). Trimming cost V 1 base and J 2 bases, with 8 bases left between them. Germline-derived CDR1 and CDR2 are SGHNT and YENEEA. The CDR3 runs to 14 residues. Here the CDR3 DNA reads TGTGCCAGCAGCTTAGGAAGGGGCAACACTGAAGCTTTCTTT. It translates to CASSLGRGNTEAFF. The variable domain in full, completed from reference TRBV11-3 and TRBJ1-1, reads EAGVVQSPRYKIIEKKQPVAFWCNPISGHNTLYWYLQNLGQGPELLIRYENEEAVDDSQLPKDRFSAERLKGVDSTLKIQPAELGDSAVYLCASSLGRGNTEAFFGQGTRLTVV.

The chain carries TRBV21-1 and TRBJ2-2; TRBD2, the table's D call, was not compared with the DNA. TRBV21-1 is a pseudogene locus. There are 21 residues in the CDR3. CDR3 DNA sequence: TGTGCCAGCAGCAAAGGGTCGGGACTAGCGGAGGGAGCCACGGGCACCGGGGAGCTGTTTTTT. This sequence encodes CASSKGSGLAEGATGTGELFF.

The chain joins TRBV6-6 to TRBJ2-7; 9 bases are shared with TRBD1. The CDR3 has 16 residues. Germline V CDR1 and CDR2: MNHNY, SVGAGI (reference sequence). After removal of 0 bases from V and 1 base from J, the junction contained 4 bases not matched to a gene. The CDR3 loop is CASSYSIGTGSYEQYF. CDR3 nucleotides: TGTGCCAGCAGTTACTCGATAGGGACAGGGTCCTACGAGCAGTACTTC.

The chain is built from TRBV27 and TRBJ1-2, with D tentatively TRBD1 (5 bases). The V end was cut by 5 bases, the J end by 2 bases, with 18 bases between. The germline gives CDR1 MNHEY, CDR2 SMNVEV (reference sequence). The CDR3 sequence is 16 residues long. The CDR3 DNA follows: TGTGCCAGCAGTCCTTCGACCGGGGGGATCAACTATGGCTACACCTTC. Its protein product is CASSPSTGGINYGYTF.

The CDR3 sequence: CASSSLFGQPQHF. The CDR3 nucleotides are TGTGCCAGCAGTTCACTGTTCGGTCAGCCCCAGCATTTT. The genes are TRBV27 and TRBJ1-5; D uncertain. Between the trimmed V and J ends, which lost 4 bases and 6 bases, there was a span of 10 bases. The CDR3 has 13 residues. Germline V gives CDR1 MNHEY, CDR2 SMNVEV (reference sequence).

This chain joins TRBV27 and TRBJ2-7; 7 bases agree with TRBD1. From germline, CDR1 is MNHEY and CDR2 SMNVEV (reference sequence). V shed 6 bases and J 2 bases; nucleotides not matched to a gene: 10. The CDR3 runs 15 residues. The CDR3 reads CASSHTGDIPYEQYF. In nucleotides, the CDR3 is TGTGCCAGCAGCCACACAGGGGACATCCCCTACGAGCAGTACTTC.

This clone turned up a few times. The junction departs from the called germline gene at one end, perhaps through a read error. The CDR3 nucleotides are TGCAGCGTTGAACCGAGCAGGACACGCACAGACACGCAGTATTTT. It encodes CSVEPSRTRTDTQYF. The rearrangement uses TRBV29-1 and TRBJ2-3; weak D call: TRBD1 (5 bases). This CDR3 contains 15 residues. Looked up from germline, CDR1 is SQVTM and CDR2 is ANQGSEA.

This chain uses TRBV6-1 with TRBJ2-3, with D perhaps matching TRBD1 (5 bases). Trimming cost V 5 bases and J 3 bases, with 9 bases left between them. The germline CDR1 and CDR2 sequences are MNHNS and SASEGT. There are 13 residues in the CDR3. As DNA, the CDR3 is TGTGCCAGCAGTCAGGGTTGGACAGATACGCAGTATTTT. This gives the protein CASSQGWTDTQYF.

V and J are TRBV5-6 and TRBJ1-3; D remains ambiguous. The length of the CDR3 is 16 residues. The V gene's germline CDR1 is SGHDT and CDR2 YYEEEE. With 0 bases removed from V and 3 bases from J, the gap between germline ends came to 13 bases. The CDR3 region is CASSLGIAAFGNTIYF. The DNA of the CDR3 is TGTGCCAGCAGCTTGGGTATAGCAGCATTTGGAAACACCATATATTTT.

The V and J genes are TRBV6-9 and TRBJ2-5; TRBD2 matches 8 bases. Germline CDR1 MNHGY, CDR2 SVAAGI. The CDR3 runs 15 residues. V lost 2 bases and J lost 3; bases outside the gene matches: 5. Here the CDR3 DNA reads TGTGCCAGCAGTTATCCCGGGACTAGGGAAGAGACCCAGTACTTC. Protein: CASSYPGTREETQYF.

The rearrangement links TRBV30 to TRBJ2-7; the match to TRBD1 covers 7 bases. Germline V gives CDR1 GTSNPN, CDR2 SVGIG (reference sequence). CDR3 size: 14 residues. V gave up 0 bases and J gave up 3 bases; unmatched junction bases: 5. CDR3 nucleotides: TGTGCCTGGAGTGTACAGGGGCGGAACTACGAGCAGTACTTC. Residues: CAWSVQGRNYEQYF.

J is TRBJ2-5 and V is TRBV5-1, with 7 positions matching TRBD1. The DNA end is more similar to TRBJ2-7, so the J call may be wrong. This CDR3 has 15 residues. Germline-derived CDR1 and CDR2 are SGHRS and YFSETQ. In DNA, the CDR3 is TGCGCCAGCAGCAAGGGGACAGCTACCTCCTACGAGCAGTACTTC. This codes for CASSKGTATSYEQYF.

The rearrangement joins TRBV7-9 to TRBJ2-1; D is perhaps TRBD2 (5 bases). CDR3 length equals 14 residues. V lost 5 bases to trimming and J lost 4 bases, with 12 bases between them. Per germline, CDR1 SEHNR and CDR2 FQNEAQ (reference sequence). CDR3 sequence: CASSPGKGYNEQFF. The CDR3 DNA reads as TGTGCCAGCAGCCCCGGGAAGGGATACAATGAGCAGTTCTTC.

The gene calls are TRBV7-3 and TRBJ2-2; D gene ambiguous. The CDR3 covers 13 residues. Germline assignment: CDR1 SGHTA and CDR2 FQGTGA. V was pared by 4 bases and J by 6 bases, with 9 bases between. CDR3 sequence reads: CASSYLEAGELFF. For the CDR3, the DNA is TGTGCCAGCAGCTACCTCGAGGCCGGGGAGCTGTTTTTT.

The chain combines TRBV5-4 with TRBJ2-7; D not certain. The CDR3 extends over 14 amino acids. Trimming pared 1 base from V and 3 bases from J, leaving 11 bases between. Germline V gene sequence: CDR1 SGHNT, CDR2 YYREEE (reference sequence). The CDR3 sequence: CASSLYGVNYEQYF. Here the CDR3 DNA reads TGTGCCAGCAGCTTGTACGGAGTTAACTACGAGCAGTACTTC.

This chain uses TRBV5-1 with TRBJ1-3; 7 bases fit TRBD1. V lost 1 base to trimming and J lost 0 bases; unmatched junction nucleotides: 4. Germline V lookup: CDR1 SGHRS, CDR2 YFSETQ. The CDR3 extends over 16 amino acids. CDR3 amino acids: CASSLKGTDSGNTIYF. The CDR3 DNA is TGCGCCAGCAGCTTGAAAGGGACAGACTCTGGAAACACCATATATTTT. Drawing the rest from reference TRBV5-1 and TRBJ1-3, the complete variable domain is KAGVTQTPRYLIKTRGQQVTLSCSPISGHRSVSWYQQTPGQGLQFLFEYFSETQRNKGNFPGRFSGRQFSNSRSEMNVSTLELGDSALYLCASSLKGTDSGNTIYFGEGSWLTVV.

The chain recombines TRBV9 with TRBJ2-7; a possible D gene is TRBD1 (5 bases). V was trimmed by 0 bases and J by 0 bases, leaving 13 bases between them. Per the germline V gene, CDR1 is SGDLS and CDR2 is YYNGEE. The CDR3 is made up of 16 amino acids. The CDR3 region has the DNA TGTGCCAGCAGCGTAGAGGACACACCTTACTCCTACGAGCAGTACTTC. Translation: CASSVEDTPYSYEQYF.

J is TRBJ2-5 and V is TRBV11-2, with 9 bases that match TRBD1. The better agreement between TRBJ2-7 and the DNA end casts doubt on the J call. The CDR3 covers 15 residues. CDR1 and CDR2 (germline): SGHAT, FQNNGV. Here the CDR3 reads CASSSSGTGFNEQYF. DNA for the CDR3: TGTGCCAGCAGCTCATCCGGGACAGGGTTCAACGAGCAGTACTTC.